The 6 T cell receptor beta chains below come from one sample, sequenced in a study of technical replicates of blood from several donors. Sequencing used immunoSEQ multiplex PCR; TCRdb keeps in-frame clones, though not all of them. The sample yields 90,000 or so clones, roughly 94% seen once. Sequences were obtained from T cells isolated from PBMCs. The receptor set was obtained from a human donor in good health.

V is TRBV7-8 and J is TRBJ2-5; 8 nucleotides match TRBD1. The CDR3 has 14 residues. Germline-derived CDR1 and CDR2 are SGHVS and FQNEAQ. The ends lost 8 bases at V and 5 bases at J; junction bases unmatched: 10. CDR3 nucleotides: TGTGCCAGCGTCCAAACGACAGGGGTGGAGACCCAGTACTTC. Its protein product is CASVQTTGVETQYF.

A single count supports this clone. The V and J genes are TRBV5-1 and TRBJ2-5; 7 bases fit TRBD1. CDR1 SGHRS and CDR2 YFSETQ come from the germline V gene. The J segment lost 5 bases and the V segment lost 5 bases, leaving 6 bases of the junction unmatched. CDR3 length: 13 residues. The CDR3 DNA follows: TGCGCCAGCAGGACAGGGCTGATGGAGACCCAGTACTTC. This gives the protein CASRTGLMETQYF.

The chain recombines TRBV7-3 with TRBJ2-3, with D perhaps TRBD2 (6 bases). The germline V gene has CDR1 SGHTA and CDR2 FQGTGA. The CDR3 spans 15 residues. V lost 0 bases and J 3 bases, leaving 10 bases between the germline ends. The chain's CDR3 is CASSLTGGSTDTQYF. As DNA, the CDR3 is TGTGCCAGCAGCTTAACGGGGGGTTCGACAGATACGCAGTATTTT.

A single count supports this clone. The chain combines TRBV7-6 with TRBJ2-7; D gene uncertain. The V and J ends lost 1 base and 1 base respectively, with 14 bases between them. Germline CDR1 reads SGHVS; CDR2 reads FNYEAQ. There are 16 residues in the CDR3. This CDR3 reads CASSLGRRQPSYEQYF. The CDR3 nucleotides read TGTGCCAGCAGCTTAGGTAGGCGGCAACCATCCTACGAGCAGTACTTC.

This rearrangement joins TRBV5-4 to TRBJ2-1; maybe TRBD2 (5 bases). This CDR3 spans 15 amino acids. V was clipped by 6 bases and J by 3 bases, with 16 bases between them. Germline V gene sequence: CDR1 SGHNT, CDR2 YYREEE (reference sequence). As DNA, the CDR3 is TGTGCCAGCATCCATTCGAGCGGCCTCTACAATGAGCAGTTCTTC. Translated, it gives CASIHSSGLYNEQFF.

This rearrangement joins TRBV13 to TRBJ1-5; TRBD1 aligns across 8 bases. The V gene end was trimmed by 5 bases and the J gene end by 3 bases; junction bases not matched to a gene: 9. The CDR3 contains 16 residues. Germline CDR1 reads PRHDT; CDR2 reads FYEKMQ (reference sequence). The DNA of the CDR3 is TGTGCCAGCAGCGACAGCCGGACAGGGTTCAATCAGCCCCAGCATTTT. Translation gives CASSDSRTGFNQPQHF.